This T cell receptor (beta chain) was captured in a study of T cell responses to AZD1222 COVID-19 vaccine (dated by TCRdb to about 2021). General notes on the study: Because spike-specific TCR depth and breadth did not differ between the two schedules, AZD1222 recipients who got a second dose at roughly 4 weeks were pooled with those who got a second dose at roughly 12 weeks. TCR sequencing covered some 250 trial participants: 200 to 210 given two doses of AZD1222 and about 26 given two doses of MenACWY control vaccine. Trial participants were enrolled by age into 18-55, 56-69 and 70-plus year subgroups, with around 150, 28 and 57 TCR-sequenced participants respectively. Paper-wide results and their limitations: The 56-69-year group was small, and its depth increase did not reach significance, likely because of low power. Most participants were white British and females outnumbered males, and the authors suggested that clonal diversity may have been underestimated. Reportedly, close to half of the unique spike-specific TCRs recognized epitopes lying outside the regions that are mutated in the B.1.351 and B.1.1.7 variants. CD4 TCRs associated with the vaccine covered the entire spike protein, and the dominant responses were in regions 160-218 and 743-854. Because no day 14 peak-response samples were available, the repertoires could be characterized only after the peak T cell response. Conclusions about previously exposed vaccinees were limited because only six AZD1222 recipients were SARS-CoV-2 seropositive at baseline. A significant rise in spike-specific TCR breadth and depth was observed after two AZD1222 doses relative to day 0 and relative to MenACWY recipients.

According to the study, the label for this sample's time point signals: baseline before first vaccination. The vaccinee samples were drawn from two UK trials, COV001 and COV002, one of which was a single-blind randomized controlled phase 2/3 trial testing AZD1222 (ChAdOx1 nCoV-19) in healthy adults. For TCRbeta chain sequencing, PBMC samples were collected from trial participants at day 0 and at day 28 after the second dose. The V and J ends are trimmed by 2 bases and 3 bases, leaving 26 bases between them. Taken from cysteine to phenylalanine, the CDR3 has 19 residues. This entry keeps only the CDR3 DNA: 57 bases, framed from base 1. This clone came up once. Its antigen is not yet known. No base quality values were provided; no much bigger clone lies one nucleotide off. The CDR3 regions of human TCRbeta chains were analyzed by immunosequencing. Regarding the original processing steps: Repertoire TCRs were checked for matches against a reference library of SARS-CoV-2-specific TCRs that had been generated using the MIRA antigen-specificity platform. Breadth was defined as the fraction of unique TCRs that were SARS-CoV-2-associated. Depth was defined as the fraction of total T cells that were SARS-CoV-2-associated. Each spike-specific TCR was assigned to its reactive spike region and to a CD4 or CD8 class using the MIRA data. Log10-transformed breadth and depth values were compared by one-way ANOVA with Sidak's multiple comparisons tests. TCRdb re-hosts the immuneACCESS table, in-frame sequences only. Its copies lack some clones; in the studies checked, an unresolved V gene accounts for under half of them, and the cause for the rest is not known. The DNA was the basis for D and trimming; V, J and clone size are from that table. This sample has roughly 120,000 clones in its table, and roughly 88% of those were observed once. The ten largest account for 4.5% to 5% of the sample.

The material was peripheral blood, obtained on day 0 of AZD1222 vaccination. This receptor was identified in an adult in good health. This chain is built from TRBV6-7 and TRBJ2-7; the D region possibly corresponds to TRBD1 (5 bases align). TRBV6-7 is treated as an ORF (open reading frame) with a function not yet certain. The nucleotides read TGTGCCAGCAGTTACCTGAGGCGCCTTACAGGTCATCAGCGCTACGAGCAGTACTTC. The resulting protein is CASSYLRRLTGHQRYEQYF.